A selection of T cell receptor beta chains follows, all from one sample in a study of shared clonotypes between healthy human individuals. Libraries were prepared by immunoSEQ multiplex PCR; TCRdb keeps only in-frame clonotypes and omits some of them. The sample has 2 million to 2.5 million clones, approximately 94% seen once; the top ten hold around 0.13%. The sample taken for sequencing was naive CD4+ T cells sorted from blood. These receptors were collected from a man younger than 35 in good health. CDR3s include the opening cysteine and the closing phenylalanine or tryptophan. The D gene is left open where the match is weak. A row's size may be missing; if present it is once, few, many or a size class.

>TRBV9|once|NA|TRBJ2-2
TGTGCCAGCAGCCCCCGGAGCGCGGGCGCGAACACCGGGGAGCTGTTTTTT
CASSPRSAGANTGELFF
>TRBV5-1|NA|TRBD1|TRBJ2-7
TGCGCCAGCAGCTTGGACAGGGGGAGGTACGAGCAGTACTTC
CASSLDRGRYEQYF
>TRBV5-8|NA|NA|TRBJ1-2
TGTGCCAGCAGCTTCCTAGTGGGTGGGGTCAACTATGGCTACACCTTC
CASSFLVGGVNYGYTF
>TRBV11-2|NA|TRBD2|TRBJ2-7
TGTGCCAGCAGCAGTCATAGCGGGGACCGTACCTACGAGCAGTACTTC
CASSSHSGDRTYEQYF
>TRBV6-5|once|NA|TRBJ1-2
TGTGCCAGCAGTTACTCGATCCGGGGGACCTATGGCTACACCTTC
CASSYSIRGTYGYTF
>TRBV18|NA|NA|TRBJ1-4
TGTGCCAGCTCTCTCGCGGGGGCGAATGAAAAACTGTTTTTT
CASSLAGANEKLFF
>TRBV18|NA|TRBD2|TRBJ2-5
TGTGCCAGCTCACCCGTGCGGGAGTACCAAGAGACCCAGTACTTC
CASSPVREYQETQYF
>TRBV6-5|NA|NA|TRBJ2-5
TGTGCCAGCAGTTACGCCCAATGGGGACAGACCCAGTACTTC
CASSYAQWGQTQYF
>TRBV15|NA|NA|TRBJ2-1
TGTGCCACCAGCAGTGACCTTACCTACGGTGAGTCGGTCTTC
CATSSDLTYGESVF
>TRBV4-1|NA|NA|TRBJ2-7
TGCGCCAGCAGCCAAGATCAAGGGCTAGGCTACGAGCAGTACTTC
CASSQDQGLGYEQYF
>TRBV5-1|NA|NA|TRBJ2-7
TGCGCCAGCAGTCGGCAGGGGCCGCCCTACGAGCAGTACTTC
CASSRQGPPYEQYF
>TRBV21-1|NA|NA|TRBJ2-1
TGTGCCAGCAGCAAAGCGCTCCCGGGACAGGGAGAGCAGTTCTTC
CASSKALPGQGEQFF
>TRBV5-4|once|NA|TRBJ1-1
TGTGCCAGCAGCTTGAAAAAGGCCGGGGACACTGAAGCTTTCTTT
CASSLKKAGDTEAFF
>TRBV5-1|once|TRBD2|TRBJ2-5
TGCGCCAGCAGCGCCGTGTCGGGCGGGGGTTATGGGGAGACCCAGTACTTC
CASSAVSGGGYGETQYF
>TRBV10-2|NA|NA|TRBJ2-5
TGCGCCAGCAGTGCCCCGCTTGTGGGAGCGGGGACCCAGTACTTC
CASSAPLVGAGTQYF
>TRBV7-2|once|NA|TRBJ2-1
TGTGCCAGCAGCAAAGTGAAAGGTCTCAATGAGCAGTTCTTC
CASSKVKGLNEQFF
>TRBV5-1|NA|TRBD1|TRBJ2-3
TGCGCCAGCAGCTTGGGGACAGGGGGCCGCGTAGATACGCAGTATTTT
CASSLGTGGRVDTQYF
>TRBV7-9|NA|TRBD1|TRBJ2-2
TGTGCCAGCAGCTCGGGACAGCGAGAGGACACCGGGGAGCTGTTTTTT
CASSSGQREDTGELFF
>TRBV10-3|once|NA|TRBJ2-7
TGTGCCATCAGATTCGGGGGAGATAGTTCCTACGAGCAGTACTTC
CAIRFGGDSSYEQYF
>TRBV4-1|NA|TRBD1|TRBJ1-1
TGCGCCAGCAGCCAAGATCGCCGGACAGGGGGCACTGAAGCTTTCTTT
CASSQDRRTGGTEAFF
>TRBV10-3|NA|NA|TRBJ1-6
TGTGCCATCAGTACTGGGGGGGGAAGGACCAATTCACCCCTCCACTTT
CAISTGGGRTNSPLHF
>TRBV19|NA|NA|TRBJ1-5
TGTGCCAGTAGTAGGGACACTTATCAGCCCCAGCATTTT
CASSRDTYQPQHF
>TRBV5-4|NA|NA|TRBJ2-7
TGTGCCAGCAGCTTGTCTATTGGGCGGGAATACGAGCAGTACTTC
CASSLSIGREYEQYF
>TRBV10-3|NA|NA|TRBJ2-1
TGTGCCATCAGTGGATCTTTTGTCGGCAATGAGCAGTTCTTC
CAISGSFVGNEQFF
>TRBV4-1|NA|TRBD2|TRBJ2-5
TGCGCCAGCAGCCTCCCTACCGGGACTAGCGAAGAGACCCAGTACTTC
CASSLPTGTSEETQYF
>TRBV5-1|NA|NA|TRBJ1-4
TGCGCCAGCAGCTTGGGGGCCGCAACTAATGAAAAACTGTTTTTT
CASSLGAATNEKLFF
>TRBV30|NA|TRBD1|TRBJ2-5
TGTGCCTGGAGTAGGTCAGGGGGTGAGACCCAGTACTTC
CAWSRSGGETQYF
>TRBV5-1|NA|TRBD2|TRBJ2-7
TGCGCCAGCCGGGGGGGCCTTACCTTTTACGAGCAGTACTTC
CASRGGLTFYEQYF
>TRBV5-1|NA|TRBD1|TRBJ1-2
TGCGCCAGCAGCGCCTCCGGGACAGGGGATGGCTACACCTTC
CASSASGTGDGYTF
>TRBV5-1|NA|NA|TRBJ1-1
TGCGCCAGCAGCTTGATTGTGGAGAACACTGAAGCTTTCTTT
CASSLIVENTEAFF
>TRBV29-1|NA|NA|TRBJ2-7
TGCAGCGTTGCTACAGCTACCTACGAGCAGTACTTC
CSVATATYEQYF
>TRBV25-1|NA|NA|TRBJ2-2
TGTGCCAGCAGTGAAGTACAGAACTCGGGGGAGCTGTTTTTT
CASSEVQNSGELFF
>TRBV6-1|NA|TRBD1|TRBJ1-1
TGTGCCAGCAGGAAGCCGGGACAGGGGCACCGTGAAGCTTTCTTT
CASRKPGQGHREAFF
>TRBV30|NA|NA|TRBJ2-5
TGTGCCTGGAGTGTAGGGATGGAAGAGACCCAGTACTTC
CAWSVGMEETQYF
>TRBV29-1|NA|NA|TRBJ2-5
TGCAGCGCGGCACCTAGACTCAGGCAAGAGACCCAGTACTTC
CSAAPRLRQETQYF
>TRBV5-4|NA|TRBD2|TRBJ2-7
TGTGCCAGCAGCTTGGATGGGCGGACTAGCGGGCGGGAGCAGTACTTC
CASSLDGRTSGREQYF
>TRBV9|NA|TRBD2|TRBJ2-5
TGTGCCAGCAGCGTAGGACTAGCGGGAGGGGCTCAAGAGACCCAGTACTTC
CASSVGLAGGAQETQYF
>TRBV6-6|NA|TRBD1|TRBJ2-7
TGTGCCAGCACCCTACGGGACAGTACCTACGAGCAGTACTTC
CASTLRDSTYEQYF
>TRBV2|NA|TRBD1|TRBJ2-3
TGTGCCAGCAACCGAAGACAGGGCGGTAGCACAGATACGCAGTATTTT
CASNRRQGGSTDTQYF
>TRBV11-2|NA|TRBD1|TRBJ1-5
TGTGCCAGCAGCATAGGGACAGTTAGCAATCAGCCCCAGCATTTT
CASSIGTVSNQPQHF
>TRBV5-1|NA|NA|TRBJ2-7
TGCGCCAGCAGCTTGGTTCTCGGGAAGGGGGACGAGCAGTACTTC
CASSLVLGKGDEQYF
>TRBV5-1|NA|NA|TRBJ2-3
TGCGCAGACGCGGGCACAGATACGCAGTATTTT
CADAGTDTQYF
>TRBV12-5|NA|NA|TRBJ2-4
TGTGCTAGTGGTTACACGGGACCTACCGAAAACATTCAGTACTTC
CASGYTGPTENIQYF
>TRBV4-3|NA|NA|TRBJ2-7
TGCGCCAGCAGCCTTCTACACCCGGACGGCCTAGAGCAGTACTTC
CASSLLHPDGLEQYF
>TRBV10-3|NA|NA|TRBJ2-1
TGTGCCATCAGTGAGTCGAATAGCTACCGGGGGAATGAGCAGTTCTTC
CAISESNSYRGNEQFF
>TRBV5-4|NA|TRBD2|TRBJ2-2
TGTGCCAGCAGCTTTATAGCGGGAATCGGGACCGGGGAGCTGTTTTTT
CASSFIAGIGTGELFF
>TRBV29-1|NA|NA|TRBJ1-3
TGCAGCGTCGCCCAAGGGTCTGGAAACACCATATATTTT
CSVAQGSGNTIYF
>TRBV27|NA|NA|TRBJ1-2
TGTGCCAGCAGGGATGACAGTCTCTATGGCTACACCTTC
CASRDDSLYGYTF
>TRBV4-3|NA|NA|TRBJ2-1
TGCGCCAGCAGCCAAGTTAACTTGGCCGTCAATGAGCAGTTCTTC
CASSQVNLAVNEQFF